These T cell receptor beta chains were read from a single sample in a study of cytomegalovirus exposure and HLA in healthy donors. Clones were read by immunoSEQ multiplex PCR, and TCRdb kept only the in-frame ones, dropping some. The table lists approximately 110,000 clones, just under 70% of them singletons, with under 6.5% in the top ten. Sequencing was performed on PBMCs. The origin of the receptors is a woman aged 70-85 years in good health and CMV-seropositive. Both conserved end residues are part of each CDR3. D genes are given only for firm matches. Clone size is stated in some rows and not others, as once, few, many or a class when expanded.

cdr3_aa,cdr3_nt,v_call,j_call,d_call,clone_size
CASRSGGAGSEQFF,TGCGCCAGCCGTAGCGGGGGGGCCGGTAGTGAGCAGTTCTTC,TRBV10-1,TRBJ2-1,TRBD2,NA
CASNLGQGGNSPLHF,TGTGCCAGCAACCTCGGACAGGGCGGTAATTCACCCCTCCACTTT,TRBV7-2,TRBJ1-6,TRBD1,few
CASSLRGIDRSPDLSTEAFF,TGTGCCAGCAGTTTAAGGGGGATTGACAGGTCCCCCGATTTGAGCACTGAAGCTTTCTTT,TRBV27,TRBJ1-1,NA,NA
CASRLAGVSPSTDTQYF,TGTGCCAGCAGGTTAGCGGGGGTTTCCCCTAGCACAGATACGCAGTATTTT,TRBV27,TRBJ2-3,TRBD2,NA
CASSPSGGRSLRSGGYTF,TGCGCCAGCAGCCCCAGCGGCGGCCGTTCGCTCAGGTCGGGTGGCTACACCTTC,TRBV4-1,TRBJ1-2,NA,NA
CASSLGQPIREQYF,TGTGCCAGCAGCTTGGGACAACCCATTCGCGAGCAGTACTTC,TRBV7-2,TRBJ2-7,NA,once
CASSSRSGHNQPQHF,TGTGCCAGCAGCTCCCGGTCAGGCCACAATCAGCCCCAGCATTTT,TRBV5-5,TRBJ1-5,NA,NA
CASAGQGVHEQYF,TGTGCCAGTGCGGGACAGGGAGTCCACGAGCAGTACTTC,TRBV19,TRBJ2-7,TRBD1,NA
CASSLGQVGSYEQYF,TGTGCCAGCAGCCTGGGACAGGTGGGCTCCTACGAGCAGTACTTC,TRBV5-4,TRBJ2-7,TRBD1,NA
CATKKQGRNGYTF,TGTGCCACAAAAAAACAGGGCAGGAATGGCTACACCTTC,TRBV2,TRBJ1-2,NA,NA
CSAVTSATQYF,TGCAGTGCTGTGACTAGCGCGACCCAGTACTTC,TRBV20-1,TRBJ2-5,TRBD2,NA
CSVLQVSGNTIYF,TGCAGCGTGCTACAGGTCTCTGGAAACACCATATATTTT,TRBV29-1,TRBJ1-3,NA,NA
CASSFSGTIQETQYF,TGCGCCAGCAGCTTCTCCGGGACTATTCAAGAGACCCAGTACTTC,TRBV5-1,TRBJ2-5,TRBD2,NA
CASSPRDRGFTEAFF,TGTGCCAGCTCACCACGGGACAGGGGGTTCACTGAAGCTTTCTTT,TRBV18,TRBJ1-1,TRBD1,few
CASSPGGRSTEAFF,TGTGCCAGTAGCCCGGGGGGACGTAGCACTGAAGCTTTCTTT,TRBV19,TRBJ1-1,NA,NA
CASSPDRVNTEAFF,TGTGCCAGCTCGCCGGACAGGGTGAACACTGAAGCTTTCTTT,TRBV18,TRBJ1-1,TRBD1,NA
CASSFSGAEAFF,TGTGCCAGCAGCTTCTCGGGAGCTGAAGCTTTCTTT,TRBV7-2,TRBJ1-1,NA,NA
CASTKSGLAGNNEQFF,TGTGCCAGCACTAAGAGCGGTCTAGCGGGGAACAATGAGCAGTTCTTC,TRBV2,TRBJ2-1,TRBD2,NA
CASSSRQAADTQYF,TGTGCCAGCAGCTCTCGACAGGCGGCGGATACGCAGTATTTT,TRBV9,TRBJ2-3,NA,NA
CASSDSGTGGTDTQYF,TGTGCCAGCAGTGATTCCGGGACAGGGGGTACAGATACGCAGTATTTT,TRBV6-1,TRBJ2-3,TRBD1,NA
CAVGQGDNQPQHF,TGTGCCGTGGGACAGGGAGACAATCAGCCCCAGCATTTT,TRBV30,TRBJ1-5,TRBD1,NA
CASSVSSSSYNEQFF,TGTGCCAGCAGCGTTAGCTCGAGCTCCTACAATGAGCAGTTCTTC,TRBV7-3,TRBJ2-1,NA,NA
CAIRQADEQYF,TGTGCCATACGACAGGCTGACGAGCAGTACTTC,TRBV10-3,TRBJ2-7,NA,NA
CASRWGGPSYEQYF,TGTGCCAGCAGATGGGGGGGGCCGTCCTACGAGCAGTACTTC,TRBV6-5,TRBJ2-7,NA,NA
CASSVGEAYGYTF,TGTGCCAGCAGCGTAGGGGAGGCGTATGGCTACACCTTC,TRBV7-8,TRBJ1-2,NA,NA
CATSSGSFNRGGNYGYTF,TGTGCCACCAGCAGCGGGTCCTTCAACCGGGGAGGCAACTATGGCTACACCTTC,TRBV15,TRBJ1-2,NA,NA
CASSQGISTGRIYGYTF,TGTGCCAGCAGCCAAGGAATAAGCACAGGGCGCATCTATGGCTACACCTTC,TRBV4-2,TRBJ1-2,NA,NA
CAISESKGGLETQYF,TGTGCCATCAGTGAGTCCAAAGGGGGCTTGGAGACCCAGTACTTC,TRBV10-3,TRBJ2-5,TRBD1,NA
CASSIGGGRNTEAFF,TGTGCCAGTAGTATAGGGGGCGGAAGGAACACTGAAGCTTTCTTT,TRBV19,TRBJ1-1,NA,NA
CASSAGTGLYEQYF,TGTGCCAGCAGCGCCGGGACAGGGCTGTACGAGCAGTACTTC,TRBV2,TRBJ2-7,TRBD1,NA
CAWGPGGAETQYF,TGTGCCTGGGGCCCGGGTGGGGCTGAGACCCAGTACTTC,TRBV30,TRBJ2-5,NA,NA
CASSEQGNEAFF,TGTGCCAGCAGTGAGCAGGGGAATGAAGCTTTCTTT,TRBV2,TRBJ1-1,NA,few
CASSEAPFGGGRETQYF,TGTGCCAGCAGTGAAGCCCCCTTTGGGGGGGGCAGGGAGACCCAGTACTTC,TRBV6-1,TRBJ2-5,NA,few
CASSFGTGAYSNQPQHF,TGTGCCAGTAGTTTCGGGACAGGTGCTTATAGCAATCAGCCCCAGCATTTT,TRBV19,TRBJ1-5,TRBD1,NA
CASSQVASGGEIEFF,TGCGCCAGCAGCCAAGTGGCTAGCGGGGGGGAAATAGAGTTCTTC,TRBV4-3,TRBJ2-1,TRBD2,NA
CASSGWTGASNEQFF,TGTGCCAGCAGCGGATGGACAGGGGCCTCCAATGAGCAGTTCTTC,TRBV7-9,TRBJ2-1,TRBD1,NA
CASSQDLDRESSYNSPLHF,TGTGCCAGCAGCCAAGATCTGGACAGGGAGAGCTCCTATAATTCACCCCTCCACTTT,TRBV4-2,TRBJ1-6,TRBD1,NA
CASSPTTTGNQPQHF,TGTGCCAGCTCGCCCACCACGACAGGGAATCAGCCCCAGCATTTT,TRBV18,TRBJ1-5,TRBD1,few
CASSVMQASEKLFF,TGTGCCAGCAGTGTAATGCAGGCATCTGAAAAACTGTTTTTT,TRBV2,TRBJ1-4,NA,NA
CASQGLTYNEQFF,TGTGCCAGCCAAGGACTCACATACAATGAGCAGTTCTTC,TRBV6-1,TRBJ2-1,NA,NA
CASSMTTVGYGYTF,TGTGCCAGTAGTATGACAACAGTAGGCTATGGCTACACCTTC,TRBV19,TRBJ1-2,NA,NA
CASSIQGMSYEQYF,TGTGCCAGCAGTATACAGGGTATGTCCTACGAGCAGTACTTC,TRBV6-5,TRBJ2-7,NA,once
CAWSVQAGHETQYF,TGTGCCTGGAGTGTTCAGGCGGGGCACGAGACCCAGTACTTC,TRBV30,TRBJ2-5,NA,NA
CASTSGGAYEQFF,TGCGCCAGTACTAGCGGGGGGGCGTATGAGCAGTTCTTC,TRBV10-2,TRBJ2-1,TRBD2,NA